Presented here are 31 T cell receptor beta chains from one specimen sequenced in a study of cytomegalovirus exposure and HLA in healthy donors. Clones were read by immunoSEQ multiplex PCR, and TCRdb kept only the in-frame ones, dropping some. The sample consists of about 240,000 clones, approximately 86% of them appearing once. The material sequenced was PBMCs. Receptor source: a woman aged 30 to 39 in good health and CMV-seropositive.

The chain uses TRBV29-1 and TRBJ2-2; 10 positions agree with TRBD2. Per the germline V gene, CDR1 is SQVTM and CDR2 is ANQGSEA. V shed 2 bases, J shed 5 bases, and the junction held 5 bases outside the gene matches. The CDR3 totals 15 residues. The CDR3 DNA reads TGCAGCGTTGAACTAGCGGGAGTAGGAACCGGGGAGCTGTTTTTT. Its translation is CSVELAGVGTGELFF.

The chain joins TRBV27 to TRBJ2-1; unclear D gene. Trimming removed 5 bases at V and 7 bases at J, with 12 bases between. The CDR3 contains 13 residues. Per the germline V gene, CDR1 is MNHEY and CDR2 is SMNVEV (reference sequence). CDR3 loop: CASSPTARNEQFF. CDR3 nucleotides: TGTGCCAGCAGTCCTACGGCCAGGAATGAGCAGTTCTTC.

The rearrangement joins TRBV19 to TRBJ2-1; 8 nucleotides match TRBD1. Germline lookup yields CDR1 LNHDA and CDR2 SQIVND (reference sequence). CDR3 length: 15 residues. Trimming removed 5 bases from V and 0 bases from J; junction bases left unmatched: 3. This chain's CDR3 is CASSLGTGSYNEQFF. CDR3 DNA sequence: TGTGCCAGTAGTCTTGGGACAGGCTCCTACAATGAGCAGTTCTTC.

The V call is TRBV5-1, the J call TRBJ2-7, with TRBD2 identical over 7 bases. Germline CDR1 and CDR2: SGHRS and YFSETQ. The J segment lost 0 bases and the V segment lost 5 bases, leaving 8 bases of the junction unmatched. The CDR3 totals 15 residues. CDR3 residues: CASSYVAGPSYEQYF. The CDR3 nucleotides read TGCGCCAGCAGTTACGTAGCGGGCCCCTCCTACGAGCAGTACTTC.

The genes are TRBV15 and TRBJ1-5; no reliable D call. The germline gives CDR1 LNHNV, CDR2 YYDKDF (reference sequence). The V and J ends lost 8 bases and 5 bases respectively, with 22 bases between them. The CDR3 consists of 16 residues. CDR3 amino acids: CATDHDRGGWDQPQHF. The CDR3 bases are TGTGCCACCGATCATGACCGGGGAGGGTGGGATCAGCCCCAGCATTTT.

The chain links TRBV6-5 to TRBJ2-5, with a weak D call TRBD1 (6 bases). Deletions cut 6 bases from V and 1 base from J, with 9 bases between. In germline, CDR1 is MNHEY, CDR2 SVGAGI. This CDR3 region has 13 residues. The CDR3 DNA reads as TGTGCCAGCAGCCGGGACATCCAAGAGACCCAGTACTTC. Protein: CASSRDIQETQYF.

The chain employs TRBV4-2 and TRBJ2-5; 12 bases line up with TRBD2. Germline assignment: CDR1 LGHNA and CDR2 YNFKEQ. The CDR3 loop spans 21 amino acids. Trimming took 1 base from V and 0 from J; bases not matched to a gene: 15. The CDR3 loop is CASSQALRLGLAGGHQETQYF. As DNA, the CDR3 is TGTGCCAGCAGCCAAGCCCTCCGACTGGGGCTAGCGGGAGGGCACCAAGAGACCCAGTACTTC.

V is TRBV7-9 and J is TRBJ2-7, with TRBD2 matching over 7 bases. The CDR3 has 15 residues. V dropped 5 bases and J dropped 0; count of bases not matched to a gene: 7. CDR1 and CDR2 from the germline V gene are SEHNR and FQNEAQ (reference sequence). This chain's CDR3 is CASSPLAAGSYEQYF. The DNA of the CDR3 is TGTGCCAGCAGCCCTCTAGCGGCCGGCTCCTACGAGCAGTACTTC.

The chain recombines TRBV6-6 with TRBJ1-1; D possibly corresponds to TRBD1 (5 bases). Germline CDR1 reads MNHNY; CDR2 reads SVGAGI (reference sequence). V lost 5 bases, J lost 1 base, and 5 bases lay in between. This CDR3 region has 12 residues. The CDR3 DNA reads as TGTGCCAGCAGTACAGGGAACACTGAAGCTTTCTTT. Its translation: CASSTGNTEAFF.

The rearrangement links TRBV27 to TRBJ2-7; 7 nucleotides agree with TRBD1. V was pared by 3 bases and J by 0 bases, with 11 bases of the junction left unmatched. Germline V gene lookup returns CDR1 MNHEY and CDR2 SMNVEV (reference sequence). The CDR3 extends over 17 amino acids. The CDR3 nucleotides are TGTGCCAGCAGTTTGGCTCCGACAGGGACCTACTCCTACGAGCAGTACTTC. Amino acids: CASSLAPTGTYSYEQYF.

As concerns this clone: Its ends do not fully match the called genes, so a read error is possible. The gene calls are TRBV7-7 and TRBJ2-5, with D possibly being TRBD1 (5 bases). Per germline, CDR1 SSHAT and CDR2 FNYEAQ (reference sequence). CDR3 length: 13 residues. The CDR3 is CASSADRQETQYF. The DNA for the CDR3 is TGTGCTAGCAGCGCCGACAGACAAGAGACCCAGTACTTC.

The chain uses TRBV6-1 and TRBJ2-3; 9 bases are shared with TRBD1. The CDR3 is 15 residues long. The germline V gene has CDR1 MNHNS and CDR2 SASEGT. V lost 3 bases to trimming and J lost 6 bases; unmatched junction nucleotides: 7. CDR3 bases: TGTGCCAGCAGTGAGCTACAGGGGGCGAGGGATACGCAGTATTTT. Its translation: CASSELQGARDTQYF.

A single count supports this clone. V is TRBV4-1 and J is TRBJ2-7; 9 bases line up with TRBD2. With 3 bases clipped from V and 1 base from J, the junction kept 4 bases outside the gene matches. CDR1 is MGHRA and CDR2 is YSYEKL in the germline V gene. The CDR3 is made up of 15 amino acids. The CDR3 DNA reads TGCGCCAGCAGCCATTTCGGACTAGCGTCCTACGAGCAGTACTTC. Its protein is CASSHFGLASYEQYF.

The chain couples TRBV2 to TRBJ1-5; 8 bases map to TRBD1. This CDR3 is built from 14 residues. Trimming cost V 8 bases and J 3 bases; bases outside gene matches: 6. Germline V gives CDR1 SNHLY, CDR2 FYNNEI. The CDR3 loop is CASGGQVLNQPQHF. Here the CDR3 DNA reads TGTGCCAGCGGGGGACAGGTTCTCAATCAGCCCCAGCATTTT.

This clone came up a few times. The chain recombines TRBV2 with TRBJ1-5; D gene unclear. The CDR3 has 15 amino acids. Germline assignment: CDR1 SNHLY and CDR2 FYNNEI. The V and J ends lost 3 bases and 2 bases respectively, with 11 bases between them. CDR3 sequence: CASSERQKGNQPQHF. CDR3 DNA: TGTGCCAGCAGTGAGAGGCAGAAGGGCAATCAGCCCCAGCATTTT.

J is TRBJ1-5 and V is TRBV6-1; D is ambiguous. CDR1 and CDR2 from the germline V gene are MNHNS and SASEGT. V was shortened by 5 bases and J by 3 bases, with 11 bases between the two germline ends. The CDR3 is 14 amino acids. CDR3 DNA: TGTGCCAGCAGTCCATTTAACTTCAATCAGCCCCAGCATTTT. Residues: CASSPFNFNQPQHF.

The rearrangement uses TRBV5-4 and TRBJ2-7, with TRBD2 matching 8 bases. The CDR3 length is 16 residues. The V segment lost 2 bases and the J segment 5 bases; nucleotides outside the gene matches: 12. CDR1 and CDR2 from the germline V gene are SGHNT and YYREEE (reference sequence). The CDR3 region has the DNA TGTGCCAGCAGCTTTGGCGTTGGACTAGCACCCCACGAGCAGTACTTC. Its protein product is CASSFGVGLAPHEQYF.

The chain employs TRBV30 and TRBJ1-1; TRBD1 aligns across 8 bases. This CDR3 is 13 amino acids long. The V gene end was trimmed by 2 bases and the J gene end by 7 bases; junction bases not matched to a gene: 6. From germline, CDR1 is GTSNPN and CDR2 SVGIG (reference sequence). This CDR3 reads CAWSTGQAFEAFF. In DNA form, the CDR3 reads TGTGCCTGGAGTACGGGACAGGCTTTTGAAGCTTTCTTT.

This clone appeared many times. The chain joins TRBV7-3 to TRBJ2-4; TRBD1 agrees at 10 bases. The CDR3 consists of 13 residues. Germline loops: CDR1 SGHTA, CDR2 FQGTGA. The V segment lost 1 base and the J segment 10 bases; nucleotides outside the gene matches: 1. Written as DNA, the CDR3 is TGTGCCAGCAGCTTAAGGGGACAGGGGATTCAGTACTTC. It yields the protein CASSLRGQGIQYF.

This chain links TRBV6-1 with TRBJ2-4; TRBD2 matches 9 bases. This CDR3 is 18 amino acids long. Trimming took 2 bases from V and 1 from J; bases not matched to a gene: 9. Germline assignment: CDR1 MNHNS and CDR2 SASEGT. CDR3 in amino acids: CASSENSSGRLAKNIQYF. In DNA form, the CDR3 reads TGTGCCAGCAGTGAAAACTCAAGCGGGAGGTTGGCCAAAAACATTCAGTACTTC.

This chain connects TRBV6-5 to TRBJ2-5, with 7 nucleotides matching TRBD1. CDR1 and CDR2 from the germline V gene are MNHEY and SVGAGI. The J segment lost 2 bases and the V segment lost 4 bases, leaving 7 bases of the junction unmatched. The CDR3 length is 15 residues. This CDR3 reads CASSSRDRQQETQYF. CDR3 DNA sequence: TGTGCCAGCAGTTCCCGGGACAGACAACAAGAGACCCAGTACTTC.

The J gene is TRBJ2-1, the V gene TRBV14, with D possibly matching TRBD2 (5 bases). Trimming left V 11 bases short and J 3 bases short, with 17 bases between. The CDR3 runs to 14 residues. CDR1 and CDR2 (germline): SGHDN, FVKESK. This CDR3 is CAVTGKDGYNEQFF. Here the CDR3 DNA reads TGTGCCGTAACCGGGAAAGACGGCTACAATGAGCAGTTCTTC.

The chain couples TRBV5-4 to TRBJ2-1, with 9 bases aligning to TRBD2. This CDR3 has 20 residues. The germline V gene has CDR1 SGHNT and CDR2 YYREEE (reference sequence). With 3 bases clipped from V and 0 bases from J, the junction kept 16 bases outside the gene matches. CDR3 in DNA: TGTGCCAGCAGCTGGGGGGGTCGTCTAGCGGGACTTAGCTCCTACAATGAGCAGTTCTTC. Amino acids: CASSWGGRLAGLSSYNEQFF.

The chain joins TRBV4-2 to TRBJ1-4; weak D call: TRBD1 (6 bases). The germline CDR1 and CDR2 sequences are LGHNA and YNFKEQ. Trimming left V 0 bases short and J 0 bases short, with 11 bases between. The length of the CDR3 is 17 residues. CDR3 sequence: CASSQEGRTATNEKLFF. The CDR3 DNA reads as TGTGCCAGCAGCCAAGAAGGGCGGACAGCAACTAATGAAAAACTGTTTTTT.

The chain couples TRBV19 to TRBJ2-3, with D possibly matching TRBD1 (5 bases). Per germline, CDR1 LNHDA and CDR2 SQIVND (reference sequence). The CDR3 contains 14 residues. Between the trimmed V and J ends, which lost 3 bases and 1 base, there was a span of 8 bases. DNA for the CDR3: TGTGCCAGTAGTATTCGCAGGGGCACAGATACGCAGTATTTT. The encoded protein is CASSIRRGTDTQYF.

The rearrangement uses TRBV6-1 and TRBJ1-2, with a possible D match to TRBD1 (5 bases). Germline V gene sequence: CDR1 MNHNS, CDR2 SASEGT. CDR3 length: 16 amino acids. The ends were cut back, 0 bases at V and 4 bases at J, with 15 bases in the middle. The CDR3: CASSEAAGDPFYGYTF. The CDR3 DNA follows: TGTGCCAGCAGTGAAGCGGCGGGGGACCCATTCTATGGCTACACCTTC.

The V gene is TRBV27, the J gene TRBJ1-2; D possibly corresponds to TRBD1 (5 bases). Germline CDR1 and CDR2: MNHEY and SMNVEV (reference sequence). V was cut by 3 bases and J by 2 bases, with 10 bases left in between. The CDR3 runs 14 residues. CDR3 sequence (DNA): TGTGCCAGCAGTTTCATCAGGGCGAACTATGGCTACACCTTC. This codes for CASSFIRANYGYTF.

The chain recombines TRBV19 with TRBJ2-1; a possible D gene is TRBD2 (6 bases). The CDR3 sequence is 13 residues long. Germline CDR1 LNHDA, CDR2 SQIVND (reference sequence). Trimming left V 6 bases short and J 5 bases short, with 11 bases between. CDR3: CASSGSRNNEQFF. The CDR3 coding sequence is TGTGCCAGTAGCGGGAGTAGGAACAATGAGCAGTTCTTC.

The CDR3, as DNA: TGTGCCAGCAGCTTGGGGACTAGCGAGCAGTTCTTC. Encoded protein: CASSLGTSEQFF. The chain recombines TRBV5-4 with TRBJ2-1; 8 nucleotides match TRBD2. The CDR3 extends over 12 amino acids. The V gene end was trimmed by 0 bases and the J gene end by 10 bases; junction bases not matched to a gene: 0. The germline V gene encodes CDR1 SGHNT and CDR2 YYREEE (reference sequence).

The rearrangement links TRBV2 to TRBJ2-7; 7 bases map to TRBD1. The CDR3 runs to 13 residues. The J segment lost 7 bases and the V segment lost 6 bases, leaving 9 bases of the junction unmatched. From germline, CDR1 is SNHLY and CDR2 FYNNEI. Here the CDR3 reads CASSADTGAEQYF. The CDR3 nucleotides read TGTGCCAGCAGCGCTGATACAGGGGCGGAGCAGTACTTC.

The V gene is TRBV6-1, the J gene TRBJ1-1; no firm D call. Looked up from germline, CDR1 is MNHNS and CDR2 is SASEGT. This CDR3 has 11 residues. Trimming removed 9 bases at V and 4 bases at J, with 9 bases between. CDR3 in DNA: TGTGCCAGTCGAGGCCTCACTGAAGCTTTCTTT. Residues: CASRGLTEAFF.